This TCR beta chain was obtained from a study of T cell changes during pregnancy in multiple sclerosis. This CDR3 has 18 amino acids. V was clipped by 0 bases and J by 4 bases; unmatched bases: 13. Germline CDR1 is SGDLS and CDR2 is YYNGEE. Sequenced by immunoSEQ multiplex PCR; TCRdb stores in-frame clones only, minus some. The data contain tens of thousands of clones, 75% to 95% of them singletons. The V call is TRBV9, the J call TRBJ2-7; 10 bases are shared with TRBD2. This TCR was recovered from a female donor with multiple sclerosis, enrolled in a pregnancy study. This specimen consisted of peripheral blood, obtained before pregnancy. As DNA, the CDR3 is TGTGCCAGCAGCGTAGGGCTAGCGGGGGATCGAATTTATTACGAGCAGTACTTC. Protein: CASSVGLAGDRIYYEQYF.